This TCR beta chain originates from a study of blood T cell repertoires in COVID-19. The table came from immunoSEQ multiplex PCR; TCRdb's copy has only in-frame clones and leaves some out. There are 50,000 or so clones in the sample; 83% occur only once, and over 15% lies in the top ten. Germline V gene sequence: CDR1 SGDLS, CDR2 YYNGEE. Trimming stripped 7 bases from V and 2 bases from J, with 10 bases between. This CDR3 contains 14 residues. Sequencing was performed on peripheral blood. The genes are TRBV9 and TRBJ2-6; the D gene is possibly TRBD2 (6 bases). The sequence came from a man in his forties with acute or convalescent COVID-19. Written as DNA, the CDR3 is TGTGCCAGCCTAGGAGGGGCTGGGGCCAACGTCCTGACTTTC. Its protein is CASLGGAGANVLTF.